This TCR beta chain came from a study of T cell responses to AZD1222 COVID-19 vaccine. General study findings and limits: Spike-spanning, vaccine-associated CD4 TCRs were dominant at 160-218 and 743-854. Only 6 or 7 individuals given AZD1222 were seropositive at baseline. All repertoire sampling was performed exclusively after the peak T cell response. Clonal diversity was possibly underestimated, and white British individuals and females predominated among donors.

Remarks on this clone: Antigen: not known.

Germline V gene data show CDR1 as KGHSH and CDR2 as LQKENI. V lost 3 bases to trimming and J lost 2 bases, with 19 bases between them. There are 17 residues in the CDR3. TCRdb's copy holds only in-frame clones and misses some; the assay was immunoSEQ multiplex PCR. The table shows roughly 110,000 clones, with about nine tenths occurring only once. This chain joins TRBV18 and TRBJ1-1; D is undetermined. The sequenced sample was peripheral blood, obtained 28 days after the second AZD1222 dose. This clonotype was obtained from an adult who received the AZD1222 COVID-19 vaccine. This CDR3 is CASSPVQKQTQNTEAFF. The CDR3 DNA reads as TGTGCCAGCTCACCGGTCCAAAAACAGACCCAAAACACTGAAGCTTTCTTT.